Below, one T cell receptor beta chain is given with its context. Its antigen is unidentified. TCRdb re-called the reads with MiXCR, one entry per CDR3 protein. The sample yields about 740,000 distinct CDR3 sequences, 35% seen once. The data are from a study of T cell repertoires in cytomegalovirus infection. Study-wide background: Indications came from public TCR beta signatures; they pointed to CMV infection and to a matching HLA type. Findings and caveats of the study: Ex vivo, HLA-C-restricted CMV-specific TCR beta clonotypes prevailed over the rest of the response. The cumulative frequency of public TCR beta families identified carriers of CMV plus the relevant HLA.

This TCR derives from a human donor in good health (CMV status not recorded). Some clones in this sample may be carry-over from other donors' samples. The sequencing input was PBMCs.

The CDR3 loop is CASSREGRLDGYTF. CDR3 DNA: TGTGCCAGCAGCCGAGAAGGCAGGTTAGATGGCTACACCTTC. V usage is TRBV14 and J usage is TRBJ1-2; the D is unclear. Between the trimmed V and J ends, which lost 4 bases and 6 bases, there was a span of 15 bases. The length of the CDR3 is 14 residues. Germline V CDR1 and CDR2: SGHDN, FVKESK.